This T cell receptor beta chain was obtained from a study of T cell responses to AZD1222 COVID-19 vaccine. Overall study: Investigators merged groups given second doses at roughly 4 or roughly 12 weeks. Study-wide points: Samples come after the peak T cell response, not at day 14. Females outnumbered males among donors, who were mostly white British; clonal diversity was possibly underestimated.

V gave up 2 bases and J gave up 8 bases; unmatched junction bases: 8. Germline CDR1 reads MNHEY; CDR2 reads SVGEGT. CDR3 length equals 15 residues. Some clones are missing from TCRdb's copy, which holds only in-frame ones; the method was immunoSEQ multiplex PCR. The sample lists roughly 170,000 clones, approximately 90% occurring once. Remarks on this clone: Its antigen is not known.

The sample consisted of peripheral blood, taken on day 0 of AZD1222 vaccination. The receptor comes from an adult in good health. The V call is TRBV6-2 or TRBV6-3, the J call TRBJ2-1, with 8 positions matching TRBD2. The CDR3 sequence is CASSYGGSGGDEQFF. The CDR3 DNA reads TGTGCCAGCAGTTACGGCGGGAGCGGGGGAGATGAGCAGTTCTTC.